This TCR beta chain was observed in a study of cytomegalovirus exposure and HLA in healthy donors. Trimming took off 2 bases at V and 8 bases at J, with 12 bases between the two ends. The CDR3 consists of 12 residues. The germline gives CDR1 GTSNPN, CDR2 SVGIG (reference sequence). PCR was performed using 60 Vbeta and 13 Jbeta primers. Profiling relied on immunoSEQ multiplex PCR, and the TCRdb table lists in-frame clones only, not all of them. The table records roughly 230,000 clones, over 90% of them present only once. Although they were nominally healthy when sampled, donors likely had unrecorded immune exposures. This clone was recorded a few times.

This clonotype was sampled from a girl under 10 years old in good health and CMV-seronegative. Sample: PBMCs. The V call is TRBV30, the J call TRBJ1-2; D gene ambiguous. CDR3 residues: CAWSRKREGYTF. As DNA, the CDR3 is TGTGCCTGGAGTCGGAAGAGGGAGGGCTACACCTTC.